The 6 T cell receptor beta chains in this list originate from one sample, sequenced in a study of shared clonotypes between healthy human individuals. Measured with immunoSEQ multiplex PCR; TCRdb has only the in-frame clones, and not every one. The sample has 2,500,000 or so clones; roughly 93% are singletons. What was sequenced was naive CD4+ T cells from PBMCs. The subset here: CD45RA+ positively selected. The receptors were gathered from a man aged 18 to 29 in good health. Some clones in this sample may be carry-over from other donors' samples.

The chain employs TRBV7-3 and TRBJ2-1; D may be TRBD2 (6 bases). The CDR3 is 15 residues long. Germline V CDR1 and CDR2: SGHTA, FQGTGA. V was shortened by 2 bases and J by 4 bases, with 12 bases between the two germline ends. This CDR3 is CASSLVGGPYNEQFF. The DNA of the CDR3 is TGTGCCAGCAGCTTAGTGGGAGGCCCTTACAATGAGCAGTTCTTC.

This chain links TRBV4-3 with TRBJ2-6; 9 bases map to TRBD1. Germline V gene sequence: CDR1 LGHNA, CDR2 YSLEER. V was clipped by 4 bases and J by 1 base; unmatched bases: 11. This CDR3 spans 19 amino acids. CDR3 bases: TGCGCCAGCAGCCCACTTGGCCGGACAGGGGAATCTGGGGCCAACGTCCTGACTTTC. It codes for CASSPLGRTGESGANVLTF.

V and J are TRBV30 and TRBJ1-1; D is unresolved. The CDR3 consists of 12 residues. CDR1 is GTSNPN and CDR2 is SVGIG in the germline V gene (reference sequence). Trimming cost V 4 bases and J 8 bases, with 14 bases left between them. The CDR3 here is CAWNPGVSEAFF. The CDR3 bases are TGTGCCTGGAACCCCGGGGTTTCCGAAGCTTTCTTT.

This clone was found a few times. Other DNA sequences from this sample encode an identical CDR3 as well. The chain joins TRBV9 to TRBJ1-2; 7 bases map to TRBD1. With 4 bases clipped from V and 1 base from J, the junction kept 1 base outside the gene matches. The CDR3 is 13 residues long. The V gene's germline CDR1 is SGDLS and CDR2 YYNGEE. In DNA, the CDR3 is TGTGCCAGCAGCAGGGACAGTAACTATGGCTACACCTTC. This translates into CASSRDSNYGYTF.

The chain employs TRBV11-2 and TRBJ2-5; tentative D call: TRBD2 (6 bases). The germline V and J ends were trimmed by 3 bases and 5 bases, with 10 bases remaining between them. The CDR3 runs 13 residues. Germline V lookup: CDR1 SGHAT, CDR2 FQNNGV. This chain's CDR3 is CASSFIGGETQYF. For the CDR3, the DNA is TGTGCCAGCAGCTTTATCGGGGGTGAGACCCAGTACTTC.

The chain has TRBV19 and TRBJ2-5; D gene ambiguous. Trimming removed 2 bases at V and 3 bases at J, with 22 bases between. Germline CDR1 and CDR2: LNHDA and SQIVND (reference sequence). This CDR3 comprises 18 residues. The chain's CDR3 is CASSISLLRVDRKETQYF. The CDR3 DNA reads as TGTGCCAGTAGTATATCTCTCCTTCGGGTCGACCGAAAAGAGACCCAGTACTTC.